The clone carrying this T cell receptor beta chain was recorded once. Germline V gene sequence: CDR1 SGHTA, CDR2 FQGNSA. Trimming took 2 bases from V and 7 from J, leaving 12 bases between them. There are 15 residues in the CDR3. The data were taken from a study of blood T cell repertoires in COVID-19. The overall study: COVID-19 samples collected from the United States, Italy and Spain covered acute and convalescent phases.

Generated by immunoSEQ multiplex PCR, the TCRdb table keeps only in-frame clones and is missing some. The profile shows 360,000 or so clones, 89% of them singletons. The J gene is TRBJ1-6, the V gene TRBV7-2, with D perhaps matching TRBD1 (5 bases). The receptor comes from a woman aged 60-70 years with COVID-19, enrolled during active disease. Sequencing was done on a sample of peripheral blood. CDR3: CASSLRGLANSPLHF. The CDR3, as DNA: TGTGCCAGCAGCTTAAGGGGCCTGGCCAATTCACCCCTCCACTTT.